Below are 15 T cell receptor beta chains sequenced from a single sample in a study of T-cell reconstitution after alpha-beta-depleted transplantation in children. For TCRbeta, the library was prepared with unique molecular identifiers. A single record per CDR3 protein comes from TCRdb applying MiXCR to the PCR reads. Among some 400,000 distinct CDR3 sequences listed, over 20% were seen once. The sample consisted of PBMCs from the stem cell graft donor, taken from the stem cell graft. These receptors all stem from a human donor who donated a stem cell graft to a child with acute myeloid leukemia.

The V and J genes are TRBV6-1 and TRBJ2-3; possible D gene TRBD1, 6 bases. There are 13 residues in the CDR3. The V gene lost 8 bases and the J gene lost 4 bases, with 13 bases spanning the gap. CDR1 is MNHNS, CDR2 SASEGT, per germline. CDR3 sequence (DNA): TGTGCCAGCGTCAAGACAGGATCAGATACGCAGTATTTT. As protein: CASVKTGSDTQYF.

This clonotype was counted between two and nine times. This rearrangement joins TRBV25-1 to TRBJ2-1, with TRBD2 as a possible D gene (6 bases). The CDR3 has 19 amino acids. The germline V and J ends were trimmed by 2 bases and 4 bases, with 24 bases remaining between them. Germline V gives CDR1 MGHDK, CDR2 SYGVNS. The CDR3 reads CASSEGRSVGREDYNEQFF. CDR3 sequence (DNA): TGTGCCAGCAGTGAAGGGCGGAGCGTAGGGCGGGAAGATTACAATGAGCAGTTCTTC. The complete variable domain, with remaining parts taken from reference TRBV25-1 and TRBJ2-1, reads EADIYQTPRYLVIGTGKKITLECSQTMGHDKMYWYQQDPGMELHLIHYSYGVNSTEKGDLSSESTVSRIRTEHFPLTLESARPSHTSQYLCASSEGRSVGREDYNEQFFGPGTRLTVL.

In its sample, this clonotype was seen a few times. The gene calls are TRBV24-1 and TRBJ2-5, with D perhaps TRBD1 (6 bases). Trimming stripped 6 bases from V and 5 bases from J, with 12 bases between. CDR3 length: 13 residues. CDR1 and CDR2 (germline): KGHDR, SFDVKD. CDR3 nucleotide sequence: TGTGCCACCAGTCAGGGGCCAAGGGAGACCCAGTACTTC. This encodes CATSQGPRETQYF.

This clonotype turned up a few times. CDR3 in DNA: TGCAGTGCCCCAAATGCGGGGGGCGTACGTGGGGAGCAGTACTTC. The encoded protein is CSAPNAGGVRGEQYF. The V gene is TRBV20-1, the J gene TRBJ2-7; 8 bases map to TRBD2. Germline V lookup: CDR1 DFQATT, CDR2 SNEGSKA (reference sequence). The junction had 17 bases not matched to a gene; V was cut back by 6 bases and J by 7 bases. The CDR3 totals 15 residues.

This clonotype turned up a few times. The V gene is TRBV2, the J gene TRBJ2-1; 7 bases are shared with TRBD1. Germline V CDR1 and CDR2: SNHLY, FYNNEI. CDR3 size: 14 residues. V gave up 5 bases and J gave up 1 base; unmatched junction bases: 2. The CDR3 spells CASSPTGSYNEQFF. DNA for the CDR3: TGTGCCAGCAGTCCGACAGGGTCCTACAATGAGCAGTTCTTC.

This rearrangement joins TRBV27 to TRBJ2-1; the match to TRBD1 covers 9 bases. The V gene's germline CDR1 is MNHEY and CDR2 SMNVEV (reference sequence). J lost 9 bases, V lost 3 bases, and 12 bases had no gene match. This CDR3 region has 16 residues. CDR3 region: CASSFGGTGRTGEQFF. The CDR3 DNA sequence: TGTGCCAGCAGTTTCGGGGGGACAGGGAGGACTGGTGAGCAGTTCTTC.

This clonotype was seen repeatedly, ten times or more. This chain connects TRBV11-2 to TRBJ2-1, with TRBD2 identical over 13 bases. The CDR3 extends over 18 amino acids. The ends lost 1 base at V and 10 bases at J; junction bases unmatched: 13. Looked up from germline, CDR1 is SGHAT and CDR2 is FQNNGV. CDR3 sequence (DNA): TGTGCCAGCAGCTTAGTATCAGTGGGGACTAGCGGGAAATGGGAGCAGTTCTTC. Protein product: CASSLVSVGTSGKWEQFF.

This chain links TRBV5-1 with TRBJ2-7; TRBD2 matches 9 bases. V shed 0 bases and J 6 bases; nucleotides not matched to a gene: 7. The CDR3 length is 15 residues. Germline CDR1 SGHRS, CDR2 YFSETQ. The DNA of the CDR3 is TGCGCCAGCAGCTTGGGCGGCGGGAGGGCCCTCGAGCAGTACTTC. This translates into CASSLGGGRALEQYF.

This clonotype occurred many times. The chain combines TRBV29-1 with TRBJ2-7, with a possible D match to TRBD1 (7 bases). Looked up from germline, CDR1 is SQVTM and CDR2 is ANQGSEA. Trimming pared 3 bases from V and 1 base from J, leaving 16 bases between. The CDR3 is made up of 15 amino acids. The DNA of the CDR3 is TGCAGCGTTGAGGCAGTGGAGGGGGCTTCCTACGAGCAGTACTTC. Translation gives CSVEAVEGASYEQYF.

The chain is built from TRBV12-3 or TRBV12-4 and TRBJ2-5; perhaps TRBD1 as D (5 bases). V was pared by 6 bases and J by 1 base, with 12 bases between. The CDR3 extends over 14 amino acids. CDR3 residues: CASRLSGPQETQYF. The CDR3 coding sequence is TGTGCCAGCAGACTCTCAGGGCCCCAAGAGACCCAGTACTTC.

This clonotype has ten or more counts. This chain joins TRBV15 and TRBJ2-7, with 7 bases aligning to TRBD1. V was pared by 5 bases and J by 0 bases, with 7 bases of the junction left unmatched. This CDR3 is 15 amino acids long. Germline V gene data show CDR1 as LNHNV and CDR2 as YYDKDF (reference sequence). Here the CDR3 reads CATSEAGTDSYEQYF. The CDR3 DNA is TGTGCCACCAGCGAGGCCGGGACAGACTCCTACGAGCAGTACTTC.

This chain joins TRBV20-1 and TRBJ2-7; D may correspond to TRBD1 or TRBD2 (5 bases each). In germline, CDR1 is DFQATT, CDR2 SNEGSKA (reference sequence). V lost 8 bases and J lost 4, with 15 bases in between. The CDR3 contains 12 residues. CDR3 residues: CSSREYTYEQYF. The CDR3 DNA is TGCAGTAGCAGGGAGTATACTTACGAGCAGTACTTC.

This clonotype was detected a few times. The chain is built from TRBV28 and TRBJ1-2, with no clear D. The germline gives CDR1 MDHEN, CDR2 SYDVKM. V dropped 2 bases and J dropped 2 bases, with 15 bases sitting between them. There are 16 residues in the CDR3. The CDR3 protein is CASSLRQVNRNYGYTF. In DNA form, the CDR3 reads TGTGCCAGCAGTTTAAGGCAGGTGAACAGAAACTATGGCTACACCTTC.

This clonotype has at least ten counts. This chain connects TRBV12-3 or TRBV12-4 to TRBJ2-7; D unclear. V was pared by 2 bases and J by 5 bases, with 7 bases between. There are 12 residues in the CDR3. This CDR3 reads CASSLNEDEQYF. The CDR3 nucleotides read TGTGCCAGCAGTTTAAATGAGGACGAGCAGTACTTC.

The chain employs TRBV10-1 and TRBJ2-7, with D possibly TRBD2 on 6 matching bases. The CDR3 runs 14 residues. The V gene's germline CDR1 is WNHNN and CDR2 SYGVQD (reference sequence). V lost 8 bases, J lost 0 bases, and 14 bases lay in between. As DNA, the CDR3 is TGCGCCAGCGATCCTATGGGACTCTCCTACGAGCAGTACTTC. Protein: CASDPMGLSYEQYF.